The T cell receptor beta chain under discussion was sequenced for a study of blood T cell repertoires in COVID-19. Overall study context: From the United States, Italy and Spain came samples of acute and convalescent COVID-19.

V lost 5 bases, J lost 2 bases, and 14 bases stayed unmatched. The germline V gene encodes CDR1 MNHEY and CDR2 SMNVEV (reference sequence). The CDR3 loop spans 18 amino acids. Original analysis: The assay estimated nucleated cells by amplifying reference gene primers. Data came from immunoSEQ multiplex PCR; TCRdb stores just in-frame clones and leaves some out. V, J and clone size reflect that table, while D and trimming were determined from the DNA. Here the sample spans about 50,000 clones, about 89% being singletons. The chain uses TRBV27 and TRBJ2-5, with TRBD2 matching 10 bases. The sequenced sample consisted of peripheral blood. The clonotype comes from a human donor in a cohort sampled during active COVID-19. In nucleotides, the CDR3 is TGTGCCAGCAGTCCGATTTTCTTTACTAGCGGGGTACAAGAGACCCAGTACTTC. Its protein product is CASSPIFFTSGVQETQYF.